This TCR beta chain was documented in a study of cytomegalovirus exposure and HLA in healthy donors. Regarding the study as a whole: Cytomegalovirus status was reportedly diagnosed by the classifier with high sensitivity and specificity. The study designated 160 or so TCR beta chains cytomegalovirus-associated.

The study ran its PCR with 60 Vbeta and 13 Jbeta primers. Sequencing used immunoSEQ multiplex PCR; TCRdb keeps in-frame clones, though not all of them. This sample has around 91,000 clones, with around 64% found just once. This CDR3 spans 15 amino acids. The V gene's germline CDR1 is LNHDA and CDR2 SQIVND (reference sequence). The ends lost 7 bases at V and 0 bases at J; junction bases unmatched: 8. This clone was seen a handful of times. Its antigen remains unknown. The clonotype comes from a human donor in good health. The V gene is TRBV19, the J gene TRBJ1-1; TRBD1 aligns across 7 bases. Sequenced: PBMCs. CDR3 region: CASNRGLLMNTEAFF. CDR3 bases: TGTGCCAGTAATAGGGGGCTCCTCATGAACACTGAAGCTTTCTTT.